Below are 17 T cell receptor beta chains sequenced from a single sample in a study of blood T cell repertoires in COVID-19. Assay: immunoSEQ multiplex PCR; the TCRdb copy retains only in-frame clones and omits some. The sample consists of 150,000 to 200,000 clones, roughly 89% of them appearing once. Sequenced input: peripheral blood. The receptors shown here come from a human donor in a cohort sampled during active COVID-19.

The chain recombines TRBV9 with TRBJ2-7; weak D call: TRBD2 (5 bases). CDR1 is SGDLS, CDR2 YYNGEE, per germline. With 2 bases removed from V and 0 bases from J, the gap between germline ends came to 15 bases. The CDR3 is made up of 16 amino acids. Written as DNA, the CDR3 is TGTGCCAGCAGCGTCGGGAAGGGTCGGAGCTCCTACGAGCAGTACTTC. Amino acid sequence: CASSVGKGRSSYEQYF.

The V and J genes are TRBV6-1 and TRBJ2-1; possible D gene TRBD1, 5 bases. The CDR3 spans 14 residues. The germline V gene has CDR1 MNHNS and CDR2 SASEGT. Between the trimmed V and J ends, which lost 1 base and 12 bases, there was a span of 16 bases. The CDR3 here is CASSEVLEQVVQFF. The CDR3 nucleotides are TGTGCCAGCAGTGAAGTGTTAGAACAGGTTGTGCAGTTCTTC.

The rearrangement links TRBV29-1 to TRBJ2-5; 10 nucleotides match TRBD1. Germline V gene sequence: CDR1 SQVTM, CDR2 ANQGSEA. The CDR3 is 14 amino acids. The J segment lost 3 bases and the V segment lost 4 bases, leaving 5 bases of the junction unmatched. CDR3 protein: CSVGQGAREETQYF. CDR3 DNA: TGCAGCGTTGGACAGGGGGCTCGGGAAGAGACCCAGTACTTC.

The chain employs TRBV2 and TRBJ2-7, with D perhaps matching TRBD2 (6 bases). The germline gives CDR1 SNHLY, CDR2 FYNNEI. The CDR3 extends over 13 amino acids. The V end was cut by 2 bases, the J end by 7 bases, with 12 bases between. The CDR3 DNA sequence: TGTGCCAGCAGTGAAAACGGGGCGGGGGAGCAGTACTTC. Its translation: CASSENGAGEQYF.

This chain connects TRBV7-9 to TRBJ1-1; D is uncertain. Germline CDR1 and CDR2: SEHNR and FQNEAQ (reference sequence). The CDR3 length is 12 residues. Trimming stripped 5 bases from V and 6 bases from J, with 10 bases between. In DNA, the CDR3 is TGTGCCAGCAGCCTCGGGTTCGCTGAAGCTTTCTTT. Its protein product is CASSLGFAEAFF.

Here the CDR3 DNA reads TGTGCCATCAGCCAATCTGGGACAGCTAACTATGGCTACACCTTC. It translates to CAISQSGTANYGYTF. The chain recombines TRBV10-3 with TRBJ1-2; the match to TRBD1 covers 7 bases. V lost 6 bases and J lost 0; bases outside the gene matches: 7. CDR3 size: 15 residues. Germline V gene lookup returns CDR1 ENHRY and CDR2 SYGVKD.

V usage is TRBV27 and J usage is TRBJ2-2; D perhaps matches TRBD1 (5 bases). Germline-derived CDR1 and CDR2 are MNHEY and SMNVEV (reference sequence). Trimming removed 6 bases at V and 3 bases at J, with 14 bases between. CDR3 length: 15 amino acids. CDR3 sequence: CASSNDDSDTGELFF. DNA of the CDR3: TGTGCCAGCAGCAATGACGACAGCGACACCGGGGAGCTGTTTTTT.

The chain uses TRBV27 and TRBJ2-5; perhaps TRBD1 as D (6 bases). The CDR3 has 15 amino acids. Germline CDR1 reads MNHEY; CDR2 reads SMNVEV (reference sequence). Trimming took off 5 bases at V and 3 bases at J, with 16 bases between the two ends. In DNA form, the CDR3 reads TGTGCCAGCAGTGCACAGGGTTCACGGGAAGAGACCCAGTACTTC. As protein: CASSAQGSREETQYF.

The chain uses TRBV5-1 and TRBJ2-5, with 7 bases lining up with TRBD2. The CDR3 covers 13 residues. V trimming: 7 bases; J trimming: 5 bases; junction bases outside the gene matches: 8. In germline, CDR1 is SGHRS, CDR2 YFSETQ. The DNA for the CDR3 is TGCGCCAGCGGACTAGGTTCTGGGGAGACCCAGTACTTC. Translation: CASGLGSGETQYF.

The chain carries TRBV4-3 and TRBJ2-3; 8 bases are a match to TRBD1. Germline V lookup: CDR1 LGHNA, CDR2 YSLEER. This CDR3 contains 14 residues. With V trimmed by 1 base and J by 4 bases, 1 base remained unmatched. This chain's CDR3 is CASSQADRADTQYF. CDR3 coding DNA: TGCGCCAGCAGCCAAGCGGACAGGGCAGATACGCAGTATTTT.

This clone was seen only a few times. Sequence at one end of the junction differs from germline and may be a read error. CDR3: CASTLVTRSGYEQYF. The CDR3 nucleotides are TGTGCCAGCACCTTAGTAACCCGGAGCGGGTACGAGCAGTACTTC. The V and J genes are TRBV7-9 and TRBJ2-7; weak D call: TRBD2 (6 bases). CDR3 length equals 15 residues. Germline V gene lookup returns CDR1 SEHNR and CDR2 FQNEAQ (reference sequence). Together with reference TRBV7-9 and TRBJ2-7, the CDR3 gives the full variable domain: DTGVSQNPRHKITKRGQNVTFRCDPISEHNRLYWYRQTLGQGPEFLTYFQNEAQLEKSRLLSDRFSAERPKGSFSTLEIQRTEQGDSAMYLCASTLVTRSGYEQYFGPGTRLTVT.

The CDR3 loop is CASSYGTGASYGYTF. For the CDR3, the DNA is TGTGCCAGCAGTTACGGGACAGGGGCCAGCTATGGCTACACCTTC. This rearrangement joins TRBV6-6 to TRBJ1-2; 10 positions agree with TRBD1. V was clipped by 2 bases and J by 4 bases; unmatched bases: 4. CDR3 length: 15 amino acids. Germline CDR1 and CDR2: MNHNY and SVGAGI (reference sequence).

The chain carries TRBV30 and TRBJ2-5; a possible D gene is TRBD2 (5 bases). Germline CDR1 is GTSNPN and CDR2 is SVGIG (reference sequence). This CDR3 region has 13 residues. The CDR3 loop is CASSGRVQETQYF. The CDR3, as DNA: TGTGCTTCGAGTGGGCGGGTACAAGAGACCCAGTACTTC.

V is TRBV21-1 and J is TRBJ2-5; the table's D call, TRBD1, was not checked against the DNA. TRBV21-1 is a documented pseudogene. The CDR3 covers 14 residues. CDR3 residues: CASSKAGDKTTQYF. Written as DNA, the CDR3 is TGTGCCAGCAGCAAAGCGGGGGACAAAACGACCCAGTACTTC.

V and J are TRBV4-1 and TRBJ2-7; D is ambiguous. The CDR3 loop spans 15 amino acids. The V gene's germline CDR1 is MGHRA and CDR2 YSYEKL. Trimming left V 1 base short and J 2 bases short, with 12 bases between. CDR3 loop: CASSQAPTVAYEQYF. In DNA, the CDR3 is TGCGCCAGCAGCCAAGCCCCCACAGTCGCCTACGAGCAGTACTTC.

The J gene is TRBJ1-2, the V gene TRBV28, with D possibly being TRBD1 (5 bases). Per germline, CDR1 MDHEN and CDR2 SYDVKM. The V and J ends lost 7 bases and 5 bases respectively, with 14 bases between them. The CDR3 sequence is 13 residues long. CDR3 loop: CASTRPGLYGYTF. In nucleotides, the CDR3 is TGTGCCAGCACCCGGCCAGGGCTATATGGCTACACCTTC.

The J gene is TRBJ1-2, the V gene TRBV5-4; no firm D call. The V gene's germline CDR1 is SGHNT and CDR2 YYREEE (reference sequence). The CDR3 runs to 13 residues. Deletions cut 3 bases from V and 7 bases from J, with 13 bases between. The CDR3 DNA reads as TGTGCCAGCAGCTACCCGGAGGGCCGTGGCTACACCTTC. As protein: CASSYPEGRGYTF. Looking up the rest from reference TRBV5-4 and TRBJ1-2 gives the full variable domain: ETGVTQSPTHLIKTRGQQVTLRCSSQSGHNTVSWYQQALGQGPQFIFQYYREEENGRGNFPPRFSGLQFPNYSSELNVNALELDDSALYLCASSYPEGRGYTFGSGTRLTVV.